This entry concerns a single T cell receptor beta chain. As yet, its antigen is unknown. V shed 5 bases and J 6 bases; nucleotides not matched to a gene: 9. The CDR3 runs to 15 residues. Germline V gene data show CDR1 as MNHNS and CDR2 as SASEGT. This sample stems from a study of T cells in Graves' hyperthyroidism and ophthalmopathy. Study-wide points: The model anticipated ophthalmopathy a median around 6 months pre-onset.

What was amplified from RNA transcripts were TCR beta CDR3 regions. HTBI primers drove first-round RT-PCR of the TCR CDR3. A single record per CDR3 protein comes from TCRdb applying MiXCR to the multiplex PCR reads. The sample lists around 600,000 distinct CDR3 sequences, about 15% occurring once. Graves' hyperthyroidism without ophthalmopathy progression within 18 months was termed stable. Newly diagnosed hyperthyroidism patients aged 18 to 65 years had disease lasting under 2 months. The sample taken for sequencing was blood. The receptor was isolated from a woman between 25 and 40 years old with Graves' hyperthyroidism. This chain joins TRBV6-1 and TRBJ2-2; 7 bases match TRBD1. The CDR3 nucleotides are TGTGCCAGCAGTCAAAGGACAGGATTAGCCGGGGAGCTGTTTTTT. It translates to CASSQRTGLAGELFF.